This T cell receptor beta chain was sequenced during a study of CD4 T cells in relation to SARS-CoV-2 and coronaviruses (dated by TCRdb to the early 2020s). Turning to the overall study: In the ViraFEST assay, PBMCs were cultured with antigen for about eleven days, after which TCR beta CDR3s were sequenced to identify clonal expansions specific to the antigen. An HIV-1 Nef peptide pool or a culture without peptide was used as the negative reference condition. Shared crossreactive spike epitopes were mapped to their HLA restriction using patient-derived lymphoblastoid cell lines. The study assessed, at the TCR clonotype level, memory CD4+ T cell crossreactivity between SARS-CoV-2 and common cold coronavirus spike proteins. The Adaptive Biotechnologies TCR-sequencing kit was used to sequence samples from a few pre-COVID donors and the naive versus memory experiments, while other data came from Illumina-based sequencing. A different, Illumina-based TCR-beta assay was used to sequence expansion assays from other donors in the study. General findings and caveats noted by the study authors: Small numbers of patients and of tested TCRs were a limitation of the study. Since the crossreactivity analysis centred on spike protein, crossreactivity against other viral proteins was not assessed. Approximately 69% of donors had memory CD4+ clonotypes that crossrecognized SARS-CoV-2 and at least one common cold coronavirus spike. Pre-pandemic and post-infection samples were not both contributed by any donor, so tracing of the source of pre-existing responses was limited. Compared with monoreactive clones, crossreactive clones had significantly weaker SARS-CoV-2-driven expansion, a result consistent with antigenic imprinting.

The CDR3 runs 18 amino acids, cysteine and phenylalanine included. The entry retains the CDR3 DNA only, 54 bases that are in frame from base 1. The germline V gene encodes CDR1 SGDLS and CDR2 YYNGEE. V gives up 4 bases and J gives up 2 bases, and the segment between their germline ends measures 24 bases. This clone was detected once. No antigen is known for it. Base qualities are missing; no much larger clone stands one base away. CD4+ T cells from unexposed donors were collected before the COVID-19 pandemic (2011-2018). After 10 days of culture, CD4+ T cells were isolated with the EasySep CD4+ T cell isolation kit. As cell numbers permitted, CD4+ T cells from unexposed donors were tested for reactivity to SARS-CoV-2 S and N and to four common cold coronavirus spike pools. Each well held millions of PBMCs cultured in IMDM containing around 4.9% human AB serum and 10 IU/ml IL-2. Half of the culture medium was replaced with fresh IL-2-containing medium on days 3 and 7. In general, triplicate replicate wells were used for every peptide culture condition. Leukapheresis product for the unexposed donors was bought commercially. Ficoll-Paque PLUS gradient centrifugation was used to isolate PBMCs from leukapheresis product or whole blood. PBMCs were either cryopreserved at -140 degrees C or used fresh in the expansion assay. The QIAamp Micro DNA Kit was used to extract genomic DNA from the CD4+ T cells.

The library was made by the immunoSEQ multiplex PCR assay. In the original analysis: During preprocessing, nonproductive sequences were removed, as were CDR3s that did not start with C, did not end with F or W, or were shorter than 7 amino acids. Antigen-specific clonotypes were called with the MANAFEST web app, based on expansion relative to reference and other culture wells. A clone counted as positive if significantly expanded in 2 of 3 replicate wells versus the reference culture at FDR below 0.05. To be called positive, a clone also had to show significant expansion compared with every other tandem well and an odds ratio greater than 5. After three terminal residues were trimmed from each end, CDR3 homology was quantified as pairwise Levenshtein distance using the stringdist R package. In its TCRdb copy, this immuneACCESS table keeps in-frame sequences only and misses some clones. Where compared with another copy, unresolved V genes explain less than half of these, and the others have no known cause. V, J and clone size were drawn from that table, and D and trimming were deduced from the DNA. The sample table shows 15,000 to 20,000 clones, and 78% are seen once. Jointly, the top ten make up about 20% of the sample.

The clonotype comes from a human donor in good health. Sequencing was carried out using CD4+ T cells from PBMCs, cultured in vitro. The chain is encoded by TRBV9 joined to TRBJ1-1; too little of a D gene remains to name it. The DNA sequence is TGTGCCAGCAGCCTTACCTCCAGTAGGTCCGGACTCAACACTGAAGCTTTCTTT. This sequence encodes CASSLTSSRSGLNTEAFF.